Detailed here is one T cell receptor beta chain. The CDR3 runs to 16 residues. Germline assignment: CDR1 SGHRS and CDR2 YFSETQ. V shed 0 bases and J 4 bases; nucleotides not matched to a gene: 7. This entry is derived from a study of patients and donors after allogeneic stem cell transplantation. TCRdb independently ran MiXCR on the RT-PCR reads; one entry per CDR3 protein. The table records about 72,000 distinct CDR3 sequences, less than 30% of them present only once. This chain uses TRBV5-1 with TRBJ2-5; 9 bases are shared with TRBD2. What was sequenced was blood, either unsorted or a sorted T cell fraction (not recorded which). The TCR sequence derives from a human donor who was either an allogeneic HSCT recipient or a stem cell or donor lymphocyte infusion donor (not recorded which). It is not recorded whose cells these are; they may come from a transplant donor. The CDR3 spells CASSLEAAGGPETQYF. For the CDR3, the DNA is TGCGCCAGCAGCTTGGAAGCGGCGGGGGGGCCAGAGACCCAGTACTTC.